The sequence of this T cell receptor beta chain was determined in a study of blood T cell repertoires in COVID-19. Study context: Collection of acute and convalescent COVID-19 samples took place in the United States, Italy and Spain. T cells, B-cell-depleted T cells, or PBMCs provided the cDNA or gDNA that served as material.

Germline values: CDR1 DFQATT, CDR2 SNEGSKA (reference sequence). The CDR3 covers 14 residues. V lost 3 bases to trimming and J lost 5 bases; unmatched junction nucleotides: 7. As originally analysed: Quantification of nucleated cells was approximated via reference gene primer amplification. TCRdb keeps only in-frame clones here, not all; method: immunoSEQ multiplex PCR. V, J and clone size were drawn from that table, and D and trimming were deduced from the DNA. The data contain about 210,000 clones, around 81% of them singletons. The sequence was obtained from a woman between 65 and 79 years old with acute or convalescent COVID-19. What was sequenced was peripheral blood. The chain combines TRBV20-1 with TRBJ2-1; TRBD2 matches 7 bases. CDR3 sequence: CSASIAGHDNEQFF. The DNA of the CDR3 is TGCAGTGCTAGTATAGCGGGCCACGACAATGAGCAGTTCTTC.